These 21 T cell receptor beta chains were sequenced from one sample in a study of radiation and T cells in renal cell carcinoma. Assay: immunoSEQ multiplex PCR; the TCRdb copy retains only in-frame clones and omits some. The table shows some 75,000 clones, with roughly 82% occurring only once. Time point specified: blood 2 weeks post-SBRT. Indicated treatment: 15 Gy SBRT to primary tumor, nephrectomy 4 weeks later. Here the sequenced sample was blood, taken from a patient whose treatment included radiotherapy and nephrectomy. These TCRs come from a man aged 55 to 70 with renal cell carcinoma.

In DNA form, the CDR3 reads TGTGCCAGCAGTAGCCCCACCTCGTGGACCAAGCCCCAGTACTTC. Its translation: CASSSPTSWTKPQYF. The chain has TRBV28 and TRBJ2-5; D is ambiguous. V dropped 5 bases and J dropped 9 bases, with 22 bases sitting between them. Germline CDR1 MDHEN, CDR2 SYDVKM. This CDR3 comprises 15 residues.

The rearrangement joins TRBV7-2 to TRBJ2-2, with 7 bases identical to TRBD1. Trimming cost V 5 bases and J 2 bases; bases outside gene matches: 8. Germline V gene data show CDR1 as SGHTA and CDR2 as FQGNSA. CDR3 length: 16 residues. CDR3 protein: CASSPRAGGNTGELFF. The CDR3, as DNA: TGTGCCAGCAGCCCAAGGGCAGGGGGAAACACCGGGGAGCTGTTTTTT.

V gene TRBV6-1 combines with J gene TRBJ2-1; TRBD1 might be the D (7 bases). The CDR3 is made up of 15 amino acids. Trimming stripped 5 bases from V and 4 bases from J, with 15 bases between. Germline CDR1 MNHNS, CDR2 SASEGT. The CDR3 loop reads CASSPGGGVYNEQFF. The CDR3 DNA is TGTGCCAGCAGTCCCGGAGGGGGCGTGTACAATGAGCAGTTCTTC.

A few counts support this clone. This sample also contains other DNA sequences that code for the same CDR3. This chain connects TRBV19 to TRBJ2-5; unclear D gene. Per the germline V gene, CDR1 is LNHDA and CDR2 is SQIVND (reference sequence). This CDR3 contains 12 residues. The ends were cut back, 0 bases at V and 5 bases at J, with 4 bases in the middle. The CDR3 sequence: CASSIEPETQYF. DNA for the CDR3: TGTGCCAGTAGTATAGAGCCGGAGACCCAGTACTTC.

As for this clone: A much larger clone lies one base from this, so it may be a read error. The sample has other DNA sequences that encode this CDR3 too. This chain links TRBV6-5 with TRBJ1-5; D is unresolved. The CDR3 runs 14 residues. Germline loops: CDR1 MNHEY, CDR2 SVGAGI. CDR3 in DNA: TGTGCCAGCAGCTACTCGAGGTATCGTCAGCCCCAGCATTTT. Protein: CASSYSRYRQPQHF.

The rearrangement joins TRBV7-3 to TRBJ2-3, with D perhaps given as TRBD1 or TRBD2 (6 bases each). Per germline, CDR1 SGHTA and CDR2 FQGTGA. The CDR3 contains 15 residues. V was clipped by 4 bases and J by 0 bases, with 11 bases between them. The CDR3 DNA reads as TGTGCCAGCAGCTCGGGCGGGACAAGCACAGATACGCAGTATTTT. Translated, it gives CASSSGGTSTDTQYF.

Only one count was recorded for this clone. The V gene is TRBV19, the J gene TRBJ1-2, with D tentatively TRBD1 (5 bases). The V gene's germline CDR1 is LNHDA and CDR2 SQIVND (reference sequence). This CDR3 region has 15 residues. Trimming stripped 3 bases from V and 8 bases from J, with 19 bases between. In nucleotides, the CDR3 is TGTGCCAGTAGTATTACGACAGAGAGGCGGCAAGGCTACACCTTC. It is translated as CASSITTERRQGYTF.

The V and J genes are TRBV28 and TRBJ1-2; 7 nucleotides match TRBD1. J lost 4 bases, V lost 5 bases, and 4 bases had no gene match. CDR3 size: 13 residues. Germline lookup yields CDR1 MDHEN and CDR2 SYDVKM. The CDR3 nucleotides are TGTGCCAGCAGTCAGTGGGACAGCTATGGCTACACCTTC. Translated: CASSQWDSYGYTF.

The chain joins TRBV11-2 to TRBJ2-1; 14 nucleotides match TRBD2. Germline V gene data show CDR1 as SGHAT and CDR2 as FQNNGV. The CDR3 is 16 residues long. Unmatched junction bases numbered 4, after V lost 4 bases and J lost 5 bases. The CDR3: CASSSTGLAGDNEQFF. CDR3 DNA sequence: TGTGCCAGCAGCTCCACGGGACTAGCGGGAGACAATGAGCAGTTCTTC.

V is TRBV4-2 and J is TRBJ2-3, with no clear D. V dropped 0 bases and J dropped 4 bases, with 2 bases sitting between them. Germline V gene lookup returns CDR1 LGHNA and CDR2 YNFKEQ. The CDR3 runs to 12 residues. In DNA form, the CDR3 reads TGTGCCAGCAGCCAAGAAGCAGATACGCAGTATTTT. Residues: CASSQEADTQYF.

The rearrangement uses TRBV5-1 and TRBJ2-5; D is perhaps TRBD2 (6 bases). Trimming pared 4 bases from V and 4 bases from J, leaving 14 bases between. Germline CDR1 SGHRS, CDR2 YFSETQ. The CDR3 runs to 14 residues. CDR3 sequence (DNA): TGCGCCAGCAGCGACGTCGGGGGAGTAGAGACCCAGTACTTC. Protein sequence: CASSDVGGVETQYF.

V is TRBV5-4 and J is TRBJ2-6; the D is unclear. CDR1 and CDR2 from the germline V gene are SGHNT and YYREEE (reference sequence). This CDR3 region has 14 residues. Between the trimmed V and J ends, which lost 3 bases and 5 bases, there was a span of 9 bases. CDR3 sequence: CASSSQDRANVLTF. The CDR3 DNA reads as TGTGCCAGCAGCTCCCAAGACCGGGCCAACGTCCTGACTTTC.

The chain is built from TRBV10-3 and TRBJ2-3; the match to TRBD2 covers 9 bases. Germline V gene sequence: CDR1 ENHRY, CDR2 SYGVKD. V was pared by 5 bases and J by 2 bases, with 5 bases of the junction left unmatched. CDR3 length: 15 amino acids. The CDR3 here is CAISPGTSTTDTQYF. The CDR3 DNA is TGTGCCATCAGTCCCGGGACTAGCACCACAGATACGCAGTATTTT.

The V gene is TRBV13, the J gene TRBJ2-1, with 7 bases fitting TRBD1. Looked up from germline, CDR1 is PRHDT and CDR2 is FYEKMQ (reference sequence). The CDR3 covers 15 residues. J was trimmed by 5 bases and V by 0 bases; bases with no gene match: 4. CDR3 DNA sequence: TGTGCCAGCAGCTTAGGACAGGGGTTAAACAATGAGCAGTTCTTC. This codes for CASSLGQGLNNEQFF.

J is TRBJ2-5 and V is TRBV11-2; 8 positions agree with TRBD2. In germline, CDR1 is SGHAT, CDR2 FQNNGV. This CDR3 is 14 amino acids long. The V gene end was trimmed by 1 base and the J gene end by 5 bases; junction bases not matched to a gene: 3. The CDR3 spells CASSLAGGRETQYF. Written as DNA, the CDR3 is TGTGCCAGCAGCTTAGCGGGAGGGCGGGAGACCCAGTACTTC.

V usage is TRBV15 and J usage is TRBJ1-4; no firm D call. From germline, CDR1 is LNHNV and CDR2 YYDKDF (reference sequence). CDR3 length equals 12 residues. V lost 0 bases to trimming and J lost 16 bases, with 12 bases between them. The CDR3 here is CATSRETSRPFF. CDR3 DNA: TGTGCCACCAGCAGAGAAACAAGCAGGCCGTTTTTT.

This chain joins TRBV4-1 and TRBJ2-3, with TRBD1 matching 7 bases. The germline CDR1 and CDR2 sequences are MGHRA and YSYEKL. Germline trimming cut 3 bases from V and 9 bases from J; bases unmatched to any gene: 12. This CDR3 region has 15 residues. The CDR3 DNA is TGCGCCAGCAGCCATCGGGACAGAGAGATCAGCACGCAGTATTTT. Its protein product is CASSHRDREISTQYF.

V is TRBV7-2 and J is TRBJ2-5; TRBD2 agrees at 10 bases. Germline CDR1 is SGHTA and CDR2 is FQGNSA. V trimming: 2 bases; J trimming: 0 bases; junction bases outside the gene matches: 0. The CDR3 runs 15 residues. The CDR3 coding sequence is TGTGCCAGCAGCTTAACTAGCGGGGACCAAGAGACCCAGTACTTC. As protein: CASSLTSGDQETQYF.

The rearrangement links TRBV6-1 to TRBJ2-1; TRBD2 matches at 10 bases. CDR3 length equals 14 residues. J gave up 6 bases and V 7 bases, and 6 bases lay outside the gene matches. The germline V gene encodes CDR1 MNHNS and CDR2 SASEGT. The CDR3 coding sequence is TGTGCCAGCAAGATAGCGGGAGGATCCAATGAGCAGTTCTTC. Protein sequence: CASKIAGGSNEQFF.

CDR3 loop: CASSQNRGNYGYTF. The DNA for the CDR3 is TGTGCCAGCAGTCAAAACAGGGGGAACTATGGCTACACCTTC. This chain joins TRBV7-8 and TRBJ1-2, with 8 bases matching TRBD1. Losses at the gene ends were 6 bases for V and 2 bases for J; bases not matched to a gene: 5. The CDR3 totals 14 residues. CDR1 is SGHVS and CDR2 is FQNEAQ in the germline V gene.

The V and J genes are TRBV2 and TRBJ2-7, with 8 bases aligning to TRBD1. The V gene's germline CDR1 is SNHLY and CDR2 FYNNEI. This CDR3 has 15 residues. V lost 8 bases and J lost 4; bases outside the gene matches: 13. CDR3 protein: CASRPSEDRVYEQYF. For the CDR3, the DNA is TGTGCCAGCCGGCCATCGGAGGACAGGGTTTACGAGCAGTACTTC.